This T cell receptor (beta chain) originates from a study of T cells in Graves' hyperthyroidism and ophthalmopathy. This CDR3 has 15 residues. V lost 7 bases and J lost 0; bases outside the gene matches: 3. This clonotype was detected many times. The TCR beta CDR3 regions underwent amplification using RNA transcripts as the source. Primed by the HTBI set, a first-round RT-PCR was run on the TCR CDR3. TCRdb itself ran the multiplex PCR reads through MiXCR, one entry per CDR3 protein. The sample has about 400,000 distinct CDR3 sequences, around 13% seen once. This rearrangement joins TRBV12-3 or TRBV12-4 to TRBJ2-6; TRBD2 matches at 7 bases. This sequence originates from a woman aged 25 to 39 with Graves' ophthalmopathy. The material sequenced was blood. The CDR3 coding sequence is TGTGCCAGCAATTCGGGGGGCTCTGGGGCCAACGTCCTGACTTTC. It yields the protein CASNSGGSGANVLTF.